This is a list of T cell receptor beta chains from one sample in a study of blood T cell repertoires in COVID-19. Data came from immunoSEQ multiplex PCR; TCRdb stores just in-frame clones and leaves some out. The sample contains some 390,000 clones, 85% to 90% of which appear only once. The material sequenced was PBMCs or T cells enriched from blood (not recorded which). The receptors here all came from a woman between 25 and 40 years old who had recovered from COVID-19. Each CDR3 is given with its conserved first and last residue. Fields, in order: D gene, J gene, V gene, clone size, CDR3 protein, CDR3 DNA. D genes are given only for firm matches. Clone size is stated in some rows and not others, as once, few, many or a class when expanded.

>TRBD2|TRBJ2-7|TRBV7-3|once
CASSLSPSGRGLGGEQYF
TGTGCCAGCAGCTTAAGCCCTAGCGGGAGGGGCTTGGGGGGCGAGCAGTACTTC
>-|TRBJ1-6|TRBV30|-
CAWTRRTALANSPLHF
TGTGCCTGGACTCGCCGGACAGCTTTGGCTAATTCACCCCTCCACTTT
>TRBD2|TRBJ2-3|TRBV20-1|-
CSASTLTSGSGTDTQYF
TGCAGTGCTAGTACTCTGACTAGCGGGAGTGGCACAGATACGCAGTATTTT
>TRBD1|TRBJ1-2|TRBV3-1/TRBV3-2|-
CASRDRGGYYGYTF
TGTGCCAGCAGAGACAGGGGAGGGTACTATGGCTACACCTTC
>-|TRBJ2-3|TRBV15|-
CATSRDQYGTDTQYF
TGTGCCACCAGCAGAGATCAGTATGGCACAGATACGCAGTATTTT
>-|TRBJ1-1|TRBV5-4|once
CASSYSPRNTEAFF
TGTGCCAGCAGCTACTCTCCACGGAACACTGAAGCTTTCTTT
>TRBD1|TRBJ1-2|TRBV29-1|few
CSVEPSSRDRERSYTF
TGCAGCGTTGAACCTTCGTCCCGGGACAGGGAAAGGAGCTACACCTTC
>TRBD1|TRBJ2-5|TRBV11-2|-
CASSLARTGQRETQYF
TGTGCCAGCAGCTTAGCGCGGACGGGACAGCGGGAGACCCAGTACTTC
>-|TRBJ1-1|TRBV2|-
CASSDEEGTEAFF
TGTGCCAGCAGTGATGAGGAGGGCACTGAAGCTTTCTTT
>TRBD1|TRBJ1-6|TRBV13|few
CASSSTNDRARSSYNSPLHF
TGTGCCAGCAGCTCGACCAACGACAGGGCAAGGAGCTCCTATAATTCACCCCTCCACTTT